Shown below are 21 T cell receptor beta chains from a single sample sequenced in a study of cytomegalovirus exposure and HLA in healthy donors. With 60 Vbeta and 13 Jbeta primers, the PCR was carried out. TCRdb keeps only in-frame clones here, not all; method: immunoSEQ multiplex PCR. This table has some 80,000 clones, around 78% appearing once. Source material: PBMCs. The receptors were sampled from a man aged 40-49 years in good health and CMV-seronegative.

V is TRBV6-1 and J is TRBJ1-1, with D perhaps TRBD1 (5 bases). V lost 7 bases and J lost 8, with 17 bases in between. This CDR3 has 13 residues. In germline, CDR1 is MNHNS, CDR2 SASEGT. CDR3 residues: CASTVGQGTEAFF. In nucleotides, the CDR3 is TGTGCCAGCACGGTAGGGCAGGGTACCGAAGCTTTCTTT.

V gene TRBV11-3 combines with J gene TRBJ2-1, with D maybe TRBD1 (6 bases). Trimming removed 6 bases from V and 4 bases from J, with 10 bases in between. Per germline, CDR1 SGHNT and CDR2 YENEEA. The CDR3 loop spans 13 amino acids. The DNA for the CDR3 is TGTGCCAGCAGATTGGACAGTTACAATGAGCAGTTCTTC. Translating gives CASRLDSYNEQFF. Based on the CDR3 plus reference TRBV11-3 and TRBJ2-1, the full variable domain is EAGVVQSPRYKIIEKKQPVAFWCNPISGHNTLYWYLQNLGQGPELLIRYENEEAVDDSQLPKDRFSAERLKGVDSTLKIQPAELGDSAVYLCASRLDSYNEQFFGPGTRLTVL.

The chain joins TRBV6-5 to TRBJ1-6, with D hard to call. The V gene's germline CDR1 is MNHEY and CDR2 SVGAGI. V lost 4 bases to trimming and J lost 10 bases, with 14 bases between them. CDR3 size: 14 residues. The CDR3 region is CASSWTGLWSPLHF. CDR3 bases: TGTGCCAGCAGTTGGACCGGACTCTGGTCACCCCTCCACTTT.

This chain joins TRBV18 and TRBJ2-3; a weak D match, TRBD1 (6 bases). Germline V gene sequence: CDR1 KGHSH, CDR2 LQKENI. Trimming removed 0 bases at V and 5 bases at J, with 15 bases between. There are 16 residues in the CDR3. The CDR3 nucleotides read TGTGCCAGCTCACCACCCAGGGGCGCACAGGGAGATACGCAGTATTTT. It yields the protein CASSPPRGAQGDTQYF.

The V gene is TRBV6-5, the J gene TRBJ2-5; a possible D gene is TRBD1 (6 bases). V lost 3 bases and J 2 bases, leaving 10 bases between the germline ends. The CDR3 extends over 14 amino acids. Germline CDR1 reads MNHEY; CDR2 reads SVGAGI. The DNA for the CDR3 is TGTGCCAGCAGTTATTTGAGGGGGCAAGAGACCCAGTACTTC. Translating gives CASSYLRGQETQYF.

The chain combines TRBV7-2 with TRBJ1-2; D remains ambiguous. The CDR3 is 14 amino acids. With 1 base removed from V and 4 bases from J, the gap between germline ends came to 10 bases. CDR1 SGHTA and CDR2 FQGNSA come from the germline V gene. This CDR3 reads CASSLDIEAYGYTF. CDR3 bases: TGTGCCAGCAGCTTAGATATTGAGGCCTATGGCTACACCTTC.

The V call is TRBV5-4, the J call TRBJ2-1; D not resolved. The CDR3 consists of 16 residues. V shed 6 bases and J shed 0 bases, with 16 bases lying between them. Germline V lookup: CDR1 SGHNT, CDR2 YYREEE (reference sequence). The CDR3 DNA follows: TGTGCCAGCACCCTGGGCAACCCGAGCTCCTACAATGAGCAGTTCTTC. As protein: CASTLGNPSSYNEQFF.

In nucleotides, the CDR3 is TGTGCCTGTCAGTCCTACGAGCAGTACTTC. Translated: CACQSYEQYF. The J gene is TRBJ2-7, the V gene TRBV6-5; D unresolved. V lost 11 bases and J lost 1, with 6 bases in between. Germline V lookup: CDR1 MNHEY, CDR2 SVGAGI. The CDR3 runs 10 residues.

J is TRBJ2-3 and V is TRBV9; 14 nucleotides agree with TRBD2. There are 20 residues in the CDR3. The V gene end was trimmed by 3 bases and the J gene end by 2 bases; junction bases not matched to a gene: 14. Per germline, CDR1 SGDLS and CDR2 YYNGEE. The CDR3 DNA follows: TGTGCCAGCAGCGGACGGACTAGCGGGGGGTCCCTGCCCACCACAGATACGCAGTATTTT. It translates to CASSGRTSGGSLPTTDTQYF.

The chain joins TRBV5-1 to TRBJ2-5; 11 nucleotides line up with TRBD1. J lost 5 bases, V lost 4 bases, and 7 bases had no gene match. In germline, CDR1 is SGHRS, CDR2 YFSETQ. There are 15 residues in the CDR3. This CDR3 reads CASSPTGTGGETQYF. The DNA for the CDR3 is TGCGCCAGCAGCCCCACTGGGACAGGGGGGGAGACCCAGTACTTC. The whole variable domain, filled in from reference TRBV5-1 and TRBJ2-5, reads KAGVTQTPRYLIKTRGQQVTLSCSPISGHRSVSWYQQTPGQGLQFLFEYFSETQRNKGNFPGRFSGRQFSNSRSEMNVSTLELGDSALYLCASSPTGTGGETQYFGPGTRLLVL.

The CDR3 loop is CASSVAGSTEAFF. Here the CDR3 DNA reads TGTGCCAGCAGCGTAGCTGGCAGCACTGAAGCTTTCTTT. V usage is TRBV9 and J usage is TRBJ1-1; D unresolved. Germline CDR1 is SGDLS and CDR2 is YYNGEE. V was cut by 0 bases and J by 4 bases, with 7 bases left in between. There are 13 residues in the CDR3. The full variable domain, completed using reference TRBV9 and TRBJ1-1, is DSGVTQTPKHLITATGQRVTLRCSPRSGDLSVYWYQQSLDQGLQFLIQYYNGEERAKGNILERFSAQQFPDLHSELNLSSLELGDSALYFCASSVAGSTEAFFGQGTRLTVV.

The V gene is TRBV9, the J gene TRBJ1-5, with 7 bases lining up with TRBD1. J lost 2 bases, V lost 0 bases, and 8 bases had no gene match. Germline CDR1 is SGDLS and CDR2 is YYNGEE. The CDR3 covers 17 residues. The CDR3 protein is CASSVAHRGTRNQPQHF. In DNA, the CDR3 is TGTGCCAGCAGCGTAGCCCACAGGGGAACGCGCAATCAGCCCCAGCATTTT.

The chain couples TRBV5-1 to TRBJ1-2; D gene ambiguous. With 6 bases removed from V and 2 bases from J, the gap between germline ends came to 17 bases. Per germline, CDR1 SGHRS and CDR2 YFSETQ. This CDR3 has 15 amino acids. CDR3: CASTERTEGNYGYTF. The CDR3 DNA follows: TGCGCCAGCACAGAGAGAACGGAGGGAAACTATGGCTACACCTTC.

The rearrangement joins TRBV27 to TRBJ1-5, with D perhaps TRBD1 (5 bases). Germline CDR1 and CDR2: MNHEY and SMNVEV (reference sequence). V lost 6 bases and J lost 2, with 8 bases in between. The CDR3 contains 13 residues. CDR3 sequence: CASSRRGNQPQHF. The CDR3 DNA is TGTGCCAGCAGCCGCAGGGGCAATCAGCCCCAGCATTTT.

With regard to this clone: At one end the junction does not follow the germline gene, possibly because of a read error. V gene TRBV28 combines with J gene TRBJ1-1; 10 bases match TRBD1. CDR1 is MDHEN, CDR2 SYDVKM, per germline. The CDR3 loop spans 16 amino acids. The DNA for the CDR3 is TGTGCCAGCAGCTCACCGGGACAGGGGCTGAAGACTGAAGCTTTCTTT. It is translated as CASSSPGQGLKTEAFF.

This chain connects TRBV7-3 to TRBJ2-7; TRBD1 matches at 9 bases. The CDR3 consists of 13 residues. Trimming cost V 3 bases and J 6 bases; bases outside gene matches: 3. Germline V gene data show CDR1 as SGHTA and CDR2 as FQGTGA. As DNA, the CDR3 is TGTGCCAGCAGCTTCCGACAGGGGGGCGAGCAGTACTTC. It is translated as CASSFRQGGEQYF.

This clone has only one observation. J is TRBJ1-2 and V is TRBV11-2; 7 bases are a match to TRBD1. With V trimmed by 4 bases and J by 3 bases, 2 bases remained unmatched. The CDR3 has 13 amino acids. The germline V gene has CDR1 SGHAT and CDR2 FQNNGV. The CDR3 loop reads CASSSGQDYGYTF. CDR3 nucleotide sequence: TGTGCCAGCAGCTCAGGACAGGACTATGGCTACACCTTC.

The CDR3: CASSHRGLVTEAFF. The CDR3 DNA sequence: TGTGCCAGCAGCCACAGGGGGCTGGTCACTGAAGCTTTCTTT. V usage is TRBV6-5 and J usage is TRBJ1-1; TRBD1 matches 9 bases. The CDR3 has 14 amino acids. J was trimmed by 4 bases and V by 6 bases; bases with no gene match: 6. CDR1 MNHEY and CDR2 SVGAGI come from the germline V gene.

This chain connects TRBV30 to TRBJ2-3; 8 nucleotides agree with TRBD2. The CDR3 has 13 amino acids. Germline V CDR1 and CDR2: GTSNPN, SVGIG (reference sequence). With V trimmed by 5 bases and J by 3 bases, 4 bases remained unmatched. DNA for the CDR3: TGTGCCTGGGAGCGGGGGAGTACAGATACGCAGTATTTT. As protein: CAWERGSTDTQYF. Drawing the rest from reference TRBV30 and TRBJ2-3, the complete variable domain is SQTIHQWPATLVQPVGSPLSLECTVEGTSNPNLYWYRQAAGRGLQLLFYSVGIGQISSEVPQNLSASRPQDRQFILSSKKLLLSDSGFYLCAWERGSTDTQYFGPGTRLTVL.

The V gene is TRBV6-1, the J gene TRBJ2-6; D gene ambiguous. V dropped 3 bases and J dropped 2 bases, with 8 bases sitting between them. Per germline, CDR1 MNHNS and CDR2 SASEGT. The CDR3 covers 15 residues. The CDR3 region has the DNA TGTGCCAGCAGTGACATTTCTACTGGGGCCAACGTCCTGACTTTC. Protein sequence: CASSDISTGANVLTF.

J is TRBJ1-6 and V is TRBV5-4; unclear D gene. Trimming removed 0 bases from V and 7 bases from J, with 8 bases in between. Looked up from germline, CDR1 is SGHNT and CDR2 is YYREEE (reference sequence). This CDR3 has 14 residues. CDR3 coding DNA: TGTGCCAGCAGCTTGGACGGGATGAATTCACCCCTCCACTTT. Its translation is CASSLDGMNSPLHF.